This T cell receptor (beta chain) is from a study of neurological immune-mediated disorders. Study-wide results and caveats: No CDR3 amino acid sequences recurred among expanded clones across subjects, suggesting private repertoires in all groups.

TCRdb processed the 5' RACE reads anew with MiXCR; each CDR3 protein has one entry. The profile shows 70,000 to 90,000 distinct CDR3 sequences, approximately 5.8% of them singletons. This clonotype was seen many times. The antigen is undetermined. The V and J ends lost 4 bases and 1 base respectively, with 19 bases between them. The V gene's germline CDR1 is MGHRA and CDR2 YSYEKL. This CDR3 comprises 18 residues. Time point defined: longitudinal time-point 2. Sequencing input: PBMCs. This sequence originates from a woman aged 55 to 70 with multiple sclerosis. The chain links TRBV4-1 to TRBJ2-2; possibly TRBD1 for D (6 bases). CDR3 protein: CASSPWGLASRNTGELFF. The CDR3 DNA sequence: TGCGCCAGCAGCCCGTGGGGGCTAGCAAGTAGGAACACCGGGGAGCTGTTTTTT.